This T cell receptor (beta chain) stems from a study of cytomegalovirus exposure and HLA in healthy donors. The germline gives CDR1 DFQATT, CDR2 SNEGSKA (reference sequence). CDR3 length: 11 amino acids. Measured with immunoSEQ multiplex PCR; TCRdb has only the in-frame clones, and not every one. The table shows about 200,000 clones, with 65% to 90% occurring only once. The receptor's source is a woman younger than 45 in good health and CMV-seropositive. Material for sequencing was PBMCs. The J gene is TRBJ2-5, the V gene TRBV20-1; the D gene is possibly TRBD2 (5 bases). The CDR3 region is CTPWAGETQYF. CDR3 nucleotide sequence: TGCACCCCCTGGGCGGGAGAGACCCAGTACTTC.